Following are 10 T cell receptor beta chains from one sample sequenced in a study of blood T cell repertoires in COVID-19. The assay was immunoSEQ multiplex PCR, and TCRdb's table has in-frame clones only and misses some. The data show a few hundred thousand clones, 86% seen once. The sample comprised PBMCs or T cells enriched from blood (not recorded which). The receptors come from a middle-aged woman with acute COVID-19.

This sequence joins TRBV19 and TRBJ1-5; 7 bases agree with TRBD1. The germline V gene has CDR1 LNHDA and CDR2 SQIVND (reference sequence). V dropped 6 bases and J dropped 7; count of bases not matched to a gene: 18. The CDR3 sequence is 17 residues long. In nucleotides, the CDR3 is TGTGCCAGTAGCACCCCCCGACAGGGTCGGGGTGGGCAGCCCCAGCATTTT. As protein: CASSTPRQGRGGQPQHF.

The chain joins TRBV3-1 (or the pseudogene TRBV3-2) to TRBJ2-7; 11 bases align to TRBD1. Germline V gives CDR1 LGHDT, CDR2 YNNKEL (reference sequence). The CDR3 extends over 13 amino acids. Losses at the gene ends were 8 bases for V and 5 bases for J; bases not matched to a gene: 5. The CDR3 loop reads CASATGQGDEQYF. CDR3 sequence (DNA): TGTGCCAGCGCGACGGGACAGGGGGACGAGCAGTACTTC.

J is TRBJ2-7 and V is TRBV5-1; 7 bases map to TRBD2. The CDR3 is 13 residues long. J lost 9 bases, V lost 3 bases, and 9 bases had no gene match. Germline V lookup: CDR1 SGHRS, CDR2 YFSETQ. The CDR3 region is CASSSGLEVGQYF. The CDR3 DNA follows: TGCGCCAGCAGCTCCGGACTAGAGGTCGGGCAGTACTTC.

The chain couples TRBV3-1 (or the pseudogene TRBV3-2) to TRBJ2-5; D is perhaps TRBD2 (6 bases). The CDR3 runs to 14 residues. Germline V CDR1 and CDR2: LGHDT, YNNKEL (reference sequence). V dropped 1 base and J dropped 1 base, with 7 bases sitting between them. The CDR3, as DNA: TGTGCCAGCAGCCAAGGAGCGGGCCAAGAGACCCAGTACTTC. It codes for CASSQGAGQETQYF.

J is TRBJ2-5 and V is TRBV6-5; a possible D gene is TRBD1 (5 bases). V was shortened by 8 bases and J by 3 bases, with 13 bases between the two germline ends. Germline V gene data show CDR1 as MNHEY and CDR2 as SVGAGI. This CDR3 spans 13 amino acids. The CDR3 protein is CASARYRKETQYF. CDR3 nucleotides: TGTGCCAGCGCACGGTACAGGAAAGAGACCCAGTACTTC.

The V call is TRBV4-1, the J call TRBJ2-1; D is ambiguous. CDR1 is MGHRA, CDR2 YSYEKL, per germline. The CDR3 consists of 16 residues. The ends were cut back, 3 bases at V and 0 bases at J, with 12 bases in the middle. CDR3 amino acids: CASSHEERFSYNEQFF. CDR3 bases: TGCGCCAGCAGCCATGAGGAGAGGTTCTCCTACAATGAGCAGTTCTTC.

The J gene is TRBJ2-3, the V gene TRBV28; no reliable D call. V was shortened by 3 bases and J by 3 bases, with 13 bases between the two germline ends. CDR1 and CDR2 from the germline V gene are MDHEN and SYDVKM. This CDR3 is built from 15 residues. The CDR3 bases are TGTGCCAGCAGTTTCGGTGCGGCGAGTACAGATACGCAGTATTTT. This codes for CASSFGAASTDTQYF.

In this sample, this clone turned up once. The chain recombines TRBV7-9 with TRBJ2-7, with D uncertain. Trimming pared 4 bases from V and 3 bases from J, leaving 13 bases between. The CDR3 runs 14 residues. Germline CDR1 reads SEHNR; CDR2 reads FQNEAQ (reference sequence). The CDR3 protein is CASSSGYGGYEQYF. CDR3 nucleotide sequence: TGTGCCAGCAGCTCTGGCTATGGCGGCTACGAGCAGTACTTC. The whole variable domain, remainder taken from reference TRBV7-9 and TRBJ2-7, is DTGVSQNPRHKITKRGQNVTFRCDPISEHNRLYWYRQTLGQGPEFLTYFQNEAQLEKSRLLSDRFSAERPKGSFSTLEIQRTEQGDSAMYLCASSSGYGGYEQYFGPGTRLTVT.

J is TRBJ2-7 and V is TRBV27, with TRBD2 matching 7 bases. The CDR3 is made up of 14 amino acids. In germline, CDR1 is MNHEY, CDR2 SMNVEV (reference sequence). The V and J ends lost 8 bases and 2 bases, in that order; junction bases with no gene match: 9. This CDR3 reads CASHSPGLAYEQYF. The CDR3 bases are TGTGCCAGCCATTCCCCCGGACTAGCCTACGAGCAGTACTTC.

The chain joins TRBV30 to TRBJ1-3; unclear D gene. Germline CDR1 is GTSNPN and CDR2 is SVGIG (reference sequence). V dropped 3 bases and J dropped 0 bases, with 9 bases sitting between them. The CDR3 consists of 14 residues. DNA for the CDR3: TGTGCCTGGAGGCGGGCAGGCTCTGGAAACACCATATATTTT. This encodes CAWRRAGSGNTIYF. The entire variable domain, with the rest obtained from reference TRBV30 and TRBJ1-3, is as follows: SQTIHQWPATLVQPVGSPLSLECTVEGTSNPNLYWYRQAAGRGLQLLFYSVGIGQISSEVPQNLSASRPQDRQFILSSKKLLLSDSGFYLCAWRRAGSGNTIYFGEGSWLTVV.